This TCR beta chain was captured by sequencing in a study of vaccination effects on CD4 cells after COVID-19. Generated by immunoSEQ multiplex PCR, the TCRdb table keeps only in-frame clones and is missing some. The repertoire holds roughly 68,000 clones, with around 70% as singletons. Overall study results and limits: Marked clonal contraction was seen late after vaccination (in both infection- and vaccine-induced clones). Convalescent patients were scarce, and early post-infection timepoints were absent.

Only one count was recorded for this clone. Its specificity is unknown. The ViraFEST assay expanded antigen-specific CD4+ T cells with viral peptide pools before sequencing. CD4+ T cell isolation took place after less than 13 days of culture. As their vaccination, participants received two doses of either BNT162b2 or mRNA-1273. On days 3 and 7, fresh IL-2 medium replaced half the medium. The clonotype was recovered from a human donor who received a COVID-19 vaccine. The specimen comprised CD4+ T cells from PBMCs cultured with HCoV-229E spike peptides, sampled after COVID-19 vaccination.

CDR3 sequence: CASSDAGNTGELFF. DNA of the CDR3: TGTGCCAGCAGTGATGCAGGGAACACCGGGGAGCTGTTTTTT. The rearrangement uses TRBV6-1 and TRBJ2-2; D uncertain. The CDR3 runs 14 residues. V gave up 3 bases and J gave up 1 base, with 6 bases separating them. Germline lookup yields CDR1 MNHNS and CDR2 SASEGT.